A selection of T cell receptor beta chains follows, all from one sample in a study of blood T cell repertoires in COVID-19. Some clones are missing from TCRdb's copy, which holds only in-frame ones; the method was immunoSEQ multiplex PCR. The sample has about 170,000 clones, roughly 90% seen once; the top ten hold approximately 24%. The sample consisted of peripheral blood. These receptors were obtained from a man in his 60s with acute or convalescent COVID-19. Each CDR3 is given with its conserved first and last residue. Fields, in order: V gene, J gene, clone size, CDR3 protein. Expanded clones are given a class, and other clones once, few, many or no size at all.

V: TRBV3-1/TRBV3-2; J: TRBJ1-5; size: NA; CDR3: CASSQDRGGPQHF
V: TRBV9; J: TRBJ2-1; size: NA; CDR3: CASSGTGGPYNEQFF
V: TRBV21-1; J: TRBJ1-5; size: NA; CDR3: CASSKEKGPGGNQPQHF
V: TRBV20-1; J: TRBJ2-4; size: NA; CDR3: CSASDILAKNIQYF
V: TRBV24-1; J: TRBJ1-5; size: NA; CDR3: CATSKDRADQPQHF
V: TRBV2; J: TRBJ1-1; size: NA; CDR3: CASGFRGESEAFF
V: TRBV19; J: TRBJ1-1; size: NA; CDR3: CASSPGQGPSFF
V: TRBV10-3; J: TRBJ2-3; size: NA; CDR3: CAAGQGRSTDTQYF
V: TRBV5-6; J: TRBJ1-2; size: NA; CDR3: CASSWGTGGDNYGYTF
V: TRBV6-2/TRBV6-3; J: TRBJ2-1; size: NA; CDR3: CASSYFLGSAVLNEQFF
V: TRBV7-9; J: TRBJ1-2; size: NA; CDR3: CASSPTQTGANYGYTF
V: TRBV7-3; J: TRBJ1-2; size: NA; CDR3: CASSLTRGQFYGYTF
V: TRBV5-6; J: TRBJ1-5; size: NA; CDR3: CASSLGQGNGNQPQHF
V: TRBV3-1/TRBV3-2; J: TRBJ2-1; size: NA; CDR3: CASSQDQGPYNEQFF
V: TRBV7-8; J: TRBJ2-2; size: NA; CDR3: CASSLAPWTALTNTGELFF
V: TRBV5-4; J: TRBJ2-5; size: NA; CDR3: CASSLLPGGTLETQYF
V: TRBV19; J: TRBJ1-2; size: NA; CDR3: CASRDQGHILLNYGYTF
V: TRBV18; J: TRBJ1-3; size: once; CDR3: CASSGQGSYSGNTIYF
V: TRBV3-1/TRBV3-2; J: TRBJ2-5; size: NA; CDR3: CASSQDPRETQYF
V: TRBV5-6; J: TRBJ1-5; size: few; CDR3: CASSLGDREDYQPQHF
V: TRBV7-2; J: TRBJ2-1; size: NA; CDR3: CASSYQTGNEQFF
V: TRBV21-1; J: TRBJ1-2; size: NA; CDR3: CASSKAGDRESYGYTF
V: TRBV19; J: TRBJ2-5; size: NA; CDR3: CASSVSRDRGETQYF
V: TRBV7-2; J: TRBJ1-6; size: NA; CDR3: CASSLTGSPLHF
V: TRBV24-1; J: TRBJ2-7; size: NA; CDR3: CATSDATSGPYEQYF
V: TRBV30; J: TRBJ1-2; size: few; CDR3: CACNPWTGAPGNGYTF
V: TRBV24-1; J: TRBJ1-2; size: NA; CDR3: CATSDDRGISYGYTF
V: TRBV7-2; J: TRBJ1-5; size: NA; CDR3: CASSLVQGGYQPQHF
V: TRBV2; J: TRBJ1-4; size: NA; CDR3: CATNPGTGLEKLFF
V: TRBV7-3; J: TRBJ2-2; size: NA; CDR3: CASSSRQGATGELFF
V: TRBV6-2/TRBV6-3; J: TRBJ1-2; size: NA; CDR3: CASSPEVGYGYTF
V: TRBV12-5; J: TRBJ1-5; size: NA; CDR3: CASGLVLGNSNQPQHF
V: TRBV12-3/TRBV12-4; J: TRBJ2-3; size: NA; CDR3: CASSPFETDTQYF
V: TRBV5-1; J: TRBJ2-3; size: NA; CDR3: CASSLASAGGVTDTQYF
V: TRBV27; J: TRBJ1-2; size: NA; CDR3: CASSLGTETFRGYTF
V: TRBV27; J: TRBJ2-2; size: NA; CDR3: CASSLKAGYTGELFF
V: TRBV9; J: TRBJ2-5; size: NA; CDR3: CASSGDRGFETQYF
V: TRBV5-4; J: TRBJ2-5; size: NA; CDR3: CASSRRDFQETQYF
V: TRBV7-3; J: TRBJ2-5; size: NA; CDR3: CASSLERHLIRETQYF
V: TRBV30; J: TRBJ2-2; size: NA; CDR3: CAWTGQGTNTGELFF
V: TRBV27; J: TRBJ1-1; size: NA; CDR3: CASSYRVNTEAFF
V: TRBV6-1; J: TRBJ1-2; size: NA; CDR3: CASSDRGQQVGYTF
V: TRBV3-1/TRBV3-2; J: TRBJ2-2; size: few; CDR3: CASSFRGLDQPGELFF
V: TRBV5-1; J: TRBJ2-1; size: NA; CDR3: CASSLSFGSSYNEQFF
V: TRBV7-9; J: TRBJ1-1; size: NA; CDR3: CASSLWNQGADTEAFF
V: TRBV14; J: TRBJ1-2; size: once; CDR3: CASSQSGQGAGYTF
V: TRBV29-1; J: TRBJ2-7; size: NA; CDR3: CSVLLLGAGPLVEQYF
V: TRBV7-2; J: TRBJ1-1; size: NA; CDR3: CASSLQGANMRAFF
V: TRBV19; J: TRBJ2-3; size: NA; CDR3: CATPTRGFTDTQYF
V: TRBV7-2; J: TRBJ2-5; size: NA; CDR3: CASSITGWETQYF
V: TRBV10-1; J: TRBJ2-5; size: NA; CDR3: CASSDRYGETQYF
V: TRBV27; J: TRBJ1-1; size: NA; CDR3: CASSVLQGGTEAFF
V: TRBV12-5; J: TRBJ1-2; size: NA; CDR3: CASGLVLGRQGAFGYTF
V: TRBV7-6; J: TRBJ1-2; size: NA; CDR3: CASSLRENYGYTF
V: TRBV30; J: TRBJ2-5; size: once; CDR3: CAWSTGQGVGETQYF
V: TRBV19; J: TRBJ1-5; size: NA; CDR3: CASSLGQGVGQPQHF
V: TRBV6-1; J: TRBJ2-7; size: NA; CDR3: CASSEARTSGYEQYF
V: TRBV6-1; J: TRBJ1-5; size: NA; CDR3: CASSEVPYSNQPQHF
V: TRBV5-1; J: TRBJ2-6; size: NA; CDR3: CASTPGGTGGRSGANVLTF